This entry is about one TCR beta chain. The antigen is undetermined. The data were obtained in a study of vaccination and CD4 T cells after COVID-19. Study-level background: Post-COVID draws followed diagnosis by a median around 100 days (range 35 to 161).

An Oncomine TCR Beta short-read assay was used to sequence the DNA from cultured CD4+ T cells. Each CDR3 protein gets one entry after TCRdb re-called the PCR reads with MiXCR. The sample gives about 24,000 distinct CDR3 sequences, about 56% of which show up once; 7% to 10% is in the top ten. The V gene end was trimmed by 4 bases and the J gene end by 2 bases; junction bases not matched to a gene: 7. The CDR3 totals 15 residues. Germline loops: CDR1 SGHNT, CDR2 YENEEA. Described treatment: roughly ten-day PBMC culture with coronavirus spike peptide pools or control peptides (ViraFEST assay). This chain uses TRBV11-3 with TRBJ1-1, with TRBD1 matching 7 bases. This TCR was recovered from a human donor who had recovered from COVID-19. The specimen sequenced was CD4+ T cells from blood, cultured in vitro. The CDR3 reads CASSSRTGGNTEAFF. In DNA form, the CDR3 reads TGTGCCAGCAGCTCCCGGACAGGCGGTAACACTGAAGCTTTCTTT. Full variable domain (missing parts from reference TRBV11-3 and TRBJ1-1): EAGVVQSPRYKIIEKKQPVAFWCNPISGHNTLYWYLQNLGQGPELLIRYENEEAVDDSQLPKDRFSAERLKGVDSTLKIQPAELGDSAVYLCASSSRTGGNTEAFFGQGTRLTVV.